A single sample is the source of the 32 T cell receptor beta chains below, sequenced in a study of cytomegalovirus exposure and HLA in healthy donors. This PCR relied on a set of 60 Vbeta primers and 13 Jbeta primers. Repertoires were generated with immunoSEQ multiplex PCR, while TCRdb's copy carries only in-frame clones and drops some. The sample shows 100,000 or so clones, around 70% of them seen only once. Sequencing used PBMCs. The receptors originated from a man between 35 and 55 years old in good health and CMV-seropositive.

The chain joins TRBV27 to TRBJ2-7; 8 positions agree with TRBD1. The CDR3 totals 14 residues. From germline, CDR1 is MNHEY and CDR2 SMNVEV (reference sequence). After removal of 2 bases from V and 4 bases from J, the junction contained 4 bases not matched to a gene. Here the CDR3 reads CASSLGQGQYEQYF. In DNA, the CDR3 is TGTGCCAGCAGTTTAGGACAGGGCCAGTACGAGCAGTACTTC.

This clone was detected a few times. V is TRBV4-2 and J is TRBJ2-7; 7 bases fit TRBD1. With V trimmed by 0 bases and J by 4 bases, 6 bases remained unmatched. There are 15 residues in the CDR3. Germline lookup yields CDR1 LGHNA and CDR2 YNFKEQ. CDR3 DNA: TGTGCCAGCAGCCAAGAGAGGGGGACAGAATACGAGCAGTACTTC. This codes for CASSQERGTEYEQYF.

The V call is TRBV29-1, the J call TRBJ1-4; weak D call: TRBD1 (5 bases). The CDR3 extends over 16 amino acids. V lost 6 bases and J lost 0, with 17 bases in between. Germline CDR1 reads SQVTM; CDR2 reads ANQGSEA. Here the CDR3 DNA reads TGCAGCGTCCAAGACAGCGCCCGTGCAACTAATGAAAAACTGTTTTTT. Translated: CSVQDSARATNEKLFF.

Remarks on this clone: One end of the junction fails to match germline, which may point to a read error. This chain joins TRBV7-9 and TRBJ1-2; 7 positions agree with TRBD1. The CDR3 length is 13 residues. In germline, CDR1 is SEHNR, CDR2 FQNEAQ (reference sequence). CDR3: CSSSSTGDGGYTF. The CDR3 DNA reads TGTTCCAGCAGCTCCACAGGGGATGGGGGCTACACCTTC.

In this sample, this clone turned up a few times. The chain is built from TRBV6-1 and TRBJ2-3; 9 bases agree with TRBD2. In germline, CDR1 is MNHNS, CDR2 SASEGT. After removal of 1 base from V and 1 base from J, the junction contained 3 bases not matched to a gene. The CDR3 has 16 amino acids. CDR3 sequence: CASSEVIAGGTDTQYF. DNA of the CDR3: TGTGCCAGCAGTGAAGTAATAGCGGGGGGCACAGATACGCAGTATTTT.

This chain uses TRBV5-6 with TRBJ2-5, with D hard to call. V lost 1 base, J lost 2 bases, and 12 bases lay in between. Germline CDR1 SGHDT, CDR2 YYEEEE. This CDR3 region has 15 residues. CDR3: CASSLSAAPQETQYF. CDR3 nucleotide sequence: TGTGCCAGCAGCTTGTCGGCAGCGCCTCAAGAGACCCAGTACTTC.

The CDR3 spells CASSWAGNTEAFF. Here the CDR3 DNA reads TGTGCCAGCAGCTGGGCCGGGAACACTGAAGCTTTCTTT. The J gene is TRBJ1-1, the V gene TRBV5-5; D is unresolved. The CDR3 has 13 amino acids. V was pared by 3 bases and J by 1 base, with 7 bases between. Germline CDR1 reads SGHKS; CDR2 reads YYEKEE (reference sequence).

As DNA, the CDR3 is TGTGCCAGTAGTGCCCGAGCTCCCCAAGATAAAAACATTCAGTACTTC. Translated: CASSARAPQDKNIQYF. V usage is TRBV19 and J usage is TRBJ2-4; D is uncertain. This CDR3 comprises 16 residues. Germline loops: CDR1 LNHDA, CDR2 SQIVND (reference sequence). Trimming shortened V by 5 bases and J by 4 bases, and 18 bases separated the two germline ends.

The rearrangement links TRBV14 to TRBJ1-2; 9 bases map to TRBD1. Unmatched junction bases numbered 4, after V lost 2 bases and J lost 3 bases. The CDR3 is 15 amino acids. Per germline, CDR1 SGHDN and CDR2 FVKESK. CDR3 loop: CASSQLDRGDYGYTF. The CDR3 DNA sequence: TGTGCCAGCAGCCAACTGGACAGGGGAGACTATGGCTACACCTTC.

The rearrangement uses TRBV7-8 and TRBJ2-1; D unresolved. Germline loops: CDR1 SGHVS, CDR2 FQNEAQ. V shed 5 bases and J shed 7 bases, with 12 bases lying between them. The CDR3 consists of 13 residues. The CDR3 DNA follows: TGTGCCAGCAGCCCATTCTTTCGGAATGAGCAGTTCTTC. Its translation: CASSPFFRNEQFF.

This chain joins TRBV29-1 and TRBJ2-3; 9 bases fit TRBD2. The ends lost 3 bases at V and 7 bases at J; junction bases unmatched: 8. From germline, CDR1 is SQVTM and CDR2 ANQGSEA. The CDR3 totals 14 residues. The CDR3 DNA reads TGCAGCGTTGAGGAGACTAGCGGTTCCAATACGCAGTATTTT. Its protein is CSVEETSGSNTQYF.

This chain joins TRBV5-6 and TRBJ1-2; tentative D call: TRBD1 (6 bases). With 7 bases removed from V and 2 bases from J, the gap between germline ends came to 15 bases. Germline-derived CDR1 and CDR2 are SGHDT and YYEEEE. The CDR3 length is 14 residues. The CDR3 bases are TGTGCCAGCGGGGTCCCACAGGGAAACTATGGCTACACCTTC. Protein product: CASGVPQGNYGYTF.

The sample holds one count of this clone. The rearrangement joins TRBV14 to TRBJ2-6; D is unclear. V lost 0 bases and J 0 bases, leaving 18 bases between the germline ends. CDR1 SGHDN and CDR2 FVKESK come from the germline V gene. The CDR3 is made up of 20 amino acids. CDR3 nucleotides: TGTGCCAGCAGCCAAGAGTCCGGCAGGTCCACTTCCTCTGGGGCCAACGTCCTGACTTTC. Translation gives CASSQESGRSTSSGANVLTF.

The chain combines TRBV7-9 with TRBJ2-5, with 8 bases fitting TRBD1. Trimming took 4 bases from V and 4 from J; bases not matched to a gene: 8. The CDR3 runs 15 residues. Germline CDR1 reads SEHNR; CDR2 reads FQNEAQ (reference sequence). CDR3 in amino acids: CASSSSTGDAETQYF. The CDR3 nucleotides are TGTGCCAGCAGCTCGTCGACAGGGGATGCAGAGACCCAGTACTTC.

The CDR3 DNA follows: TGTGCCAGCAGTCAGGGGGCGCAAGGGAACACTGAAGCTTTCTTT. Amino acids: CASSQGAQGNTEAFF. The chain is built from TRBV28 and TRBJ1-1; 8 nucleotides line up with TRBD1. The V gene's germline CDR1 is MDHEN and CDR2 SYDVKM. This CDR3 has 15 amino acids. The J segment lost 1 base and the V segment lost 5 bases, leaving 6 bases of the junction unmatched.

The V and J genes are TRBV12-5 and TRBJ2-3; possible D gene TRBD2, 6 bases. Trimming shortened V by 6 bases and J by 3 bases, and 13 bases separated the two germline ends. Germline values: CDR1 LGHNT, CDR2 FRNRAP. This CDR3 is 14 amino acids long. The CDR3 here is CASGRDGRTDTQYF. In DNA, the CDR3 is TGTGCTAGTGGCCGGGACGGGAGAACAGATACGCAGTATTTT.

The chain recombines TRBV11-2 with TRBJ1-1, with TRBD1 matching over 7 bases. The CDR3 has 16 amino acids. The ends lost 7 bases at V and 4 bases at J; junction bases unmatched: 15. CDR1 and CDR2 (germline): SGHAT, FQNNGV. The CDR3 nucleotides read TGTGCCAGCACCCTTATGAGACAGGGAACGGGCACTGAAGCTTTCTTT. The encoded protein is CASTLMRQGTGTEAFF.

This clone was detected only a few times. The gene calls are TRBV7-9 and TRBJ2-4, with 11 bases aligning to TRBD2. Germline values: CDR1 SEHNR, CDR2 FQNEAQ (reference sequence). The CDR3 has 17 amino acids. Germline trimming cut 1 base from V and 6 bases from J; bases unmatched to any gene: 8. The chain's CDR3 is CASSLVREGLAVNIQYF. The CDR3 DNA is TGTGCCAGCAGCTTAGTTCGTGAGGGACTAGCGGTAAACATTCAGTACTTC.

This chain uses TRBV2 with TRBJ2-5; tentatively, D is TRBD2 (5 bases). V gave up 7 bases and J gave up 3 bases, with 9 bases separating them. Looked up from germline, CDR1 is SNHLY and CDR2 is FYNNEI. The CDR3 is made up of 12 amino acids. CDR3 sequence reads: CASMLGKETQYF. CDR3 nucleotides: TGTGCCAGCATGCTCGGGAAAGAGACCCAGTACTTC. The complete variable domain, with remaining parts taken from reference TRBV2 and TRBJ2-5, reads EPEVTQTPSHQVTQMGQEVILRCVPISNHLYFYWYRQILGQKVEFLVSFYNNEISEKSEIFDDQFSVERPDGSNFTLKIRSTKLEDSAMYFCASMLGKETQYFGPGTRLLVL.

The rearrangement uses TRBV11-2 and TRBJ2-1, with D unclear. The CDR3 loop spans 13 amino acids. Germline V gives CDR1 SGHAT, CDR2 FQNNGV. Trimming removed 1 base at V and 7 bases at J, with 8 bases between. CDR3 region: CASSLARMNEQFF. In DNA, the CDR3 is TGTGCCAGCAGCTTAGCCAGGATGAATGAGCAGTTCTTC.

The V call is TRBV18, the J call TRBJ2-5, with a tentative D call TRBD1 (6 bases). The V gene's germline CDR1 is KGHSH and CDR2 LQKENI. The length of the CDR3 is 15 residues. The ends were cut back, 4 bases at V and 5 bases at J, with 17 bases in the middle. The DNA of the CDR3 is TGTGCCAGCTCACGAAGACAGGCTCCCCGGGAGACCCAGTACTTC. This translates into CASSRRQAPRETQYF.

V usage is TRBV28 and J usage is TRBJ2-7; 8 nucleotides align to TRBD2. The CDR3 consists of 16 residues. CDR1 is MDHEN and CDR2 is SYDVKM in the germline V gene. V gave up 6 bases and J gave up 3 bases; unmatched junction bases: 13. CDR3 amino acids: CASSPLLTSAYYEQYF. The CDR3 coding sequence is TGTGCCAGCAGCCCGCTCCTGACTAGCGCCTACTACGAGCAGTACTTC.

The chain has TRBV29-1 and TRBJ2-7; TRBD1 aligns across 8 bases. J gave up 4 bases and V 2 bases, and 4 bases lay outside the gene matches. Germline lookup yields CDR1 SQVTM and CDR2 ANQGSEA. CDR3 length: 13 residues. The CDR3 loop reads CSVEQGAEYEQYF. CDR3 DNA sequence: TGCAGCGTTGAACAGGGGGCGGAATACGAGCAGTACTTC.

This chain links TRBV7-9 with TRBJ1-2, with 12 bases fitting TRBD1. V was clipped by 5 bases and J by 7 bases; unmatched bases: 5. Germline V lookup: CDR1 SEHNR, CDR2 FQNEAQ (reference sequence). The CDR3 extends over 14 amino acids. The CDR3 is CASSPGTGGAGYTF. The CDR3, as DNA: TGTGCCAGCAGCCCAGGGACAGGGGGCGCTGGCTACACCTTC.

The chain recombines TRBV9 with TRBJ2-1; the match to TRBD2 covers 8 bases. Germline V CDR1 and CDR2: SGDLS, YYNGEE. This CDR3 is built from 14 residues. After removal of 7 bases from V and 7 bases from J, the junction contained 10 bases not matched to a gene. CDR3 nucleotides: TGTGCCAGCGGTCCGGGAGGGCCATGGAATGAGCAGTTCTTC. This codes for CASGPGGPWNEQFF.

V usage is TRBV13 and J usage is TRBJ2-3; D may be TRBD2 (6 bases). The CDR3 consists of 17 residues. Germline V gene lookup returns CDR1 PRHDT and CDR2 FYEKMQ (reference sequence). Trimming shortened V by 5 bases and J by 2 bases, and 20 bases separated the two germline ends. The chain's CDR3 is CASSPPWVSGDTDTQYF. CDR3 DNA: TGTGCCAGCAGCCCTCCTTGGGTTAGCGGCGACACAGATACGCAGTATTTT.

The chain links TRBV4-2 to TRBJ2-3; 12 bases line up with TRBD1. The CDR3 runs to 15 residues. CDR1 is LGHNA, CDR2 YNFKEQ, per germline. The J segment lost 2 bases and the V segment lost 5 bases, leaving 2 bases of the junction unmatched. CDR3 coding DNA: TGTGCCAGCAGCGGGACAGGGGGCAACACAGATACGCAGTATTTT. Its translation: CASSGTGGNTDTQYF.

A word on this clone: Mismatch with germline at one junction end may stem from a read error. The V gene is TRBV6-5, the J gene TRBJ1-2; D unclear. The V gene's germline CDR1 is MNHEY and CDR2 SVGAGI. This CDR3 has 11 amino acids. CDR3: CASSYDRSLHF. The CDR3 DNA sequence: TGTGCCAGCAGTTATGACCGCTCACTACACTTC.

CDR3: CASRTGNQPQHF. In nucleotides, the CDR3 is TGTGCCAGTCGGACAGGCAATCAGCCCCAGCATTTT. The chain uses TRBV19 and TRBJ1-5; D may be TRBD1 (6 bases). Trimming pared 8 bases from V and 2 bases from J, leaving 7 bases between. CDR1 and CDR2 (germline): LNHDA, SQIVND (reference sequence). CDR3 length equals 12 residues.

This chain links TRBV27 with TRBJ2-1; the D gene is possibly TRBD2 (5 bases). The germline V gene encodes CDR1 MNHEY and CDR2 SMNVEV (reference sequence). This CDR3 has 13 residues. Trimming removed 2 bases from V and 7 bases from J, with 9 bases in between. The CDR3: CASSLSGWNEQFF. The CDR3 nucleotides read TGTGCCAGCAGTTTAAGCGGTTGGAATGAGCAGTTCTTC.

V is TRBV7-8 and J is TRBJ2-4; the match to TRBD2 covers 10 bases. The J segment lost 0 bases and the V segment lost 3 bases, leaving 8 bases of the junction unmatched. The length of the CDR3 is 18 residues. CDR1 is SGHVS, CDR2 FQNEAQ, per germline. CDR3 bases: TGTGCCAGCAGCTTCCTGCTACTAGCGGGACAAGCCAAAAACATTCAGTACTTC. Translation gives CASSFLLLAGQAKNIQYF.

In this sample, this clone turned up once. The V gene is TRBV5-1, the J gene TRBJ1-1, with D hard to call. The CDR3 length is 13 residues. The V gene's germline CDR1 is SGHRS and CDR2 YFSETQ. With 0 bases removed from V and 1 base from J, the gap between germline ends came to 4 bases. The CDR3 bases are TGCGCCAGCAGCTTGGTGCGGAACACTGAAGCTTTCTTT. This codes for CASSLVRNTEAFF.